The 4 T cell receptor beta chains given below trace back to one sample, sequenced in a study of blood T cell repertoires in COVID-19 (dated by TCRdb to the early 2020s). Library prep was done by the immunoSEQ multiplex PCR assay. In its TCRdb copy, this immuneACCESS table keeps in-frame sequences only and misses some clones. Where compared with another copy, unresolved V genes explain less than half of these, and the others have no known cause. The sample table lists some 95,000 clones, about 91% of them with a count of one. The ten largest clones add up to roughly 1.8% of the sample. Sequencing used peripheral blood. The receptors come from a human donor with active COVID-19. The donor label of this sample is uncertain.

V is TRBV5-4 and J is TRBJ2-7, with TRBD2 matching over 9 bases. The CDR3 has 13 amino acids. In germline, CDR1 is SGHNT, CDR2 YYREEE (reference sequence). V shed 4 bases, J shed 2 bases, and the junction held 1 base outside the gene matches. CDR3 amino acids: CASSQRGAYEQYF. The CDR3 DNA is TGTGCCAGCAGCCAGCGGGGGGCCTACGAGCAGTACTTC.

In DNA form, the CDR3 reads TGTGCCAGCAGTGGGTACAGGGGAGGCGAGACCCAGTACTTC. It is translated as CASSGYRGGETQYF. The chain links TRBV25-1 to TRBJ2-5; weak D call: TRBD1 (7 bases). In germline, CDR1 is MGHDK, CDR2 SYGVNS. V lost 4 bases, J lost 5 bases, and 14 bases lay in between. The CDR3 has 14 amino acids.

The V and J genes are TRBV6-5 and TRBJ1-4; D gene uncertain. Germline loops: CDR1 MNHEY, CDR2 SVGAGI. This CDR3 has 14 residues. The V gene lost 5 bases and the J gene lost 8 bases, with 15 bases spanning the gap. DNA for the CDR3: TGTGCCAGCAGTACCCACCTGGAGGGCGAAAAACTGTTTTTT. Encoded protein: CASSTHLEGEKLFF.

The rearrangement joins TRBV6-6 to TRBJ1-4; D may be TRBD1 (6 bases). The CDR3 consists of 14 residues. The V gene lost 5 bases and the J gene lost 7 bases, with 14 bases spanning the gap. Germline V gene data show CDR1 as MNHNY and CDR2 as SVGAGI (reference sequence). The CDR3 DNA sequence: TGTGCCAGCAGTCCCCACAGGGACGGTGAAAAACTGTTTTTT. This translates into CASSPHRDGEKLFF.